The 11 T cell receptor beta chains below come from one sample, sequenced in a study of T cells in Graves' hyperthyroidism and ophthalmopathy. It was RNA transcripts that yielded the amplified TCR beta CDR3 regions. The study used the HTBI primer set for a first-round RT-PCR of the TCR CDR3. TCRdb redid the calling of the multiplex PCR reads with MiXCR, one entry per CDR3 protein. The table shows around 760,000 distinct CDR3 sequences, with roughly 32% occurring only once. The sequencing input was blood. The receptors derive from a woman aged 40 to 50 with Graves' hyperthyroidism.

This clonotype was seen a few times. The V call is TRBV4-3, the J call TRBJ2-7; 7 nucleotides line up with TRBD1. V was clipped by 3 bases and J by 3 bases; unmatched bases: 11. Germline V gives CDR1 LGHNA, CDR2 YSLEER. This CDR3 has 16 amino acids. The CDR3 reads CASSQTSGTDYYEQYF. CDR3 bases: TGCGCCAGCAGCCAGACATCCGGGACAGATTACTACGAGCAGTACTTC.

Here the CDR3 DNA reads TGTGCCAGCAGTGATTGGAATTGGTATGGCTACACCTTC. Translating it yields CASSDWNWYGYTF. This chain connects TRBV6-5 to TRBJ1-2; no definite D call. Germline V gene data show CDR1 as MNHEY and CDR2 as SVGAGI. V lost 5 bases to trimming and J lost 5 bases, with 12 bases between them. The CDR3 spans 13 residues.

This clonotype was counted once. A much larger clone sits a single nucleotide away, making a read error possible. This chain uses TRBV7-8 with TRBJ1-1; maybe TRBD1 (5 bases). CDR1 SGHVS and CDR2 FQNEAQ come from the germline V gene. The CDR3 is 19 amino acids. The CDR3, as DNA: TGTGCCGGCAGCCCACCAACCAGGGACCTCACCTTTCCGAACACTGAAGCTTTCTTT. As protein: CAGSPPTRDLTFPNTEAFF.

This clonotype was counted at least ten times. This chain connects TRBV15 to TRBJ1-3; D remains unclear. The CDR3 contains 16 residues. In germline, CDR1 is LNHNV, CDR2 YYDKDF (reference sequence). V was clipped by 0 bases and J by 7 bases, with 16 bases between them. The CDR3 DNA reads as TGTGCCACCAGCAGAGATGGCAGCGGCGAAGGGAACACCATATATTTT. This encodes CATSRDGSGEGNTIYF.

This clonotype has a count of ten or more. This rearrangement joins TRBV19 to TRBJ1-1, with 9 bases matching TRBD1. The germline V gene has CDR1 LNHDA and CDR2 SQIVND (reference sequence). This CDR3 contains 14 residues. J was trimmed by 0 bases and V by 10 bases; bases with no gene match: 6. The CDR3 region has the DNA TGTGCCACAGGGACAGGGCGGATGAACACTGAAGCTTTCTTT. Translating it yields CATGTGRMNTEAFF.

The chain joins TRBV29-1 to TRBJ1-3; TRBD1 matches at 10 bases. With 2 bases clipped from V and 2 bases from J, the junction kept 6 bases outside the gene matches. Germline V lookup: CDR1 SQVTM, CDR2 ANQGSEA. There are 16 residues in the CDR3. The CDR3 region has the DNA TGCAGCGTTGAACTCCCGGGACAGGGGACTGGAAACACCATATATTTT. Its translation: CSVELPGQGTGNTIYF.

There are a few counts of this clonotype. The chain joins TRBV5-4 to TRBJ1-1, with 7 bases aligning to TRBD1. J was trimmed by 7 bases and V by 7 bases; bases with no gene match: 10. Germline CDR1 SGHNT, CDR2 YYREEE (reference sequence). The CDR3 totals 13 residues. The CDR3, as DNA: TGTGCCAGCCGGGAGGGGGCGAAAATTGAAGCTTTCTTT. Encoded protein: CASREGAKIEAFF.

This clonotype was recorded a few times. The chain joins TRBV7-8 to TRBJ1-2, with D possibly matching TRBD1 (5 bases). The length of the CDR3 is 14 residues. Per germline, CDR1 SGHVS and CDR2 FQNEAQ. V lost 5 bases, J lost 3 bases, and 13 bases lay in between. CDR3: CASSGRDRYYGYTF. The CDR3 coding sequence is TGTGCCAGCAGCGGCCGGGACCGATACTATGGCTACACCTTC.

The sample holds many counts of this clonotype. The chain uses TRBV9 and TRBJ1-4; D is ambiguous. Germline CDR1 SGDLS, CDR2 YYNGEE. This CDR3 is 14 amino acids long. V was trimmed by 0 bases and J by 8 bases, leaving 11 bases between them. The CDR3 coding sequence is TGTGCCAGCAGCGTAGCACTGGCGGGCGAAAAACTGTTTTTT. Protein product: CASSVALAGEKLFF. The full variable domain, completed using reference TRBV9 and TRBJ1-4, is DSGVTQTPKHLITATGQRVTLRCSPRSGDLSVYWYQQSLDQGLQFLIQYYNGEERAKGNILERFSAQQFPDLHSELNLSSLELGDSALYFCASSVALAGEKLFFGSGTQLSVL.

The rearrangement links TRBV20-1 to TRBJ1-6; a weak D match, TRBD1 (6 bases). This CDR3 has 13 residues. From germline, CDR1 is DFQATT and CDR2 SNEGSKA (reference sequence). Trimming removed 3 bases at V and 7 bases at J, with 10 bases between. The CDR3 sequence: CSASEGGNSPLHF. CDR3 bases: TGCAGTGCTAGTGAGGGGGGGAATTCACCCCTCCACTTT.

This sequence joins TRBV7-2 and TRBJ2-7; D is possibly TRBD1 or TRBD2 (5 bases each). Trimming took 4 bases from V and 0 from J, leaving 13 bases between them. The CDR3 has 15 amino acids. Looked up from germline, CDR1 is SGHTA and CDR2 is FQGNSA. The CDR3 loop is CASSSRDPSSYEQYF. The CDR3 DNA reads TGTGCCAGCAGCTCCCGGGACCCCAGCTCCTACGAGCAGTACTTC. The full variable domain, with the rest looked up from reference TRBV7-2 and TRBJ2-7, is GAGVSQSPSNKVTEKGKDVELRCDPISGHTALYWYRQSLGQGLEFLIYFQGNSAPDKSGLPSDRFSAERTGGSVSTLTIQRTQQEDSAVYLCASSSRDPSSYEQYFGPGTRLTVT.